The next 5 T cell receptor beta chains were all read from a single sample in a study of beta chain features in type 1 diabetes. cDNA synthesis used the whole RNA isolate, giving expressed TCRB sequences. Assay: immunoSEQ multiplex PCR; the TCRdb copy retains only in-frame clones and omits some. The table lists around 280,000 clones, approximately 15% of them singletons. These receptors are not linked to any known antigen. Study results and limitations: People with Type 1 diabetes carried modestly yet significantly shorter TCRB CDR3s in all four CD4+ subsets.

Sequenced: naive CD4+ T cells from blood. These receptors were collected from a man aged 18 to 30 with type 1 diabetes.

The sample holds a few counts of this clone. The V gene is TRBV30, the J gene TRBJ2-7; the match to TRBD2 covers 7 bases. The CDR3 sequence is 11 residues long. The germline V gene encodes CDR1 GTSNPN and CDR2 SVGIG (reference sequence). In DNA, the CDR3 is TGTGCGGGAGGCGGGGGCTACGAGCAGTACTTC. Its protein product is CAGGGGYEQYF.

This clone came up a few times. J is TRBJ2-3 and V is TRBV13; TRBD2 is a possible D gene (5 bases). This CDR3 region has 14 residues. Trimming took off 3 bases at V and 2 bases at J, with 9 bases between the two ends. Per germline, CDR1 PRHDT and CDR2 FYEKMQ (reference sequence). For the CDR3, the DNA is TGTGCCAGCAGCTTGGACTTCAACACAGATACGCAGTATTTT. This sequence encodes CASSLDFNTDTQYF.

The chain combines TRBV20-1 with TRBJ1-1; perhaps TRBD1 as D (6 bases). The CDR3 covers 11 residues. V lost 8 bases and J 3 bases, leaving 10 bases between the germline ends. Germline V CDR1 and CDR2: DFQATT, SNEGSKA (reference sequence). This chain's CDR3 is CSCQGYTEAFF. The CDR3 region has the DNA TGCAGTTGTCAGGGGTACACTGAAGCTTTCTTT.

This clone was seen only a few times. The CDR3: CSALGGFTHGKNIQYF. CDR3 DNA sequence: TGCAGCGCCCTAGGCGGGTTTACCCACGGCAAAAACATTCAGTACTTC. The chain is built from TRBV29-1 and TRBJ2-4; possible D gene TRBD2, 5 bases. The CDR3 sequence is 16 residues long. From germline, CDR1 is SQVTM and CDR2 ANQGSEA. V was trimmed by 7 bases and J by 3 bases, leaving 22 bases between them.

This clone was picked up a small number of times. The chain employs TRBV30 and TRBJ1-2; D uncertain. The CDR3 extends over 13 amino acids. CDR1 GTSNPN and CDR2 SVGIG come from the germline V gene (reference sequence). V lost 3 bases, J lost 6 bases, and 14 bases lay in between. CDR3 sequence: CAWSPREEDGYTF. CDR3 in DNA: TGTGCCTGGAGCCCGAGGGAAGAGGATGGCTACACCTTC.